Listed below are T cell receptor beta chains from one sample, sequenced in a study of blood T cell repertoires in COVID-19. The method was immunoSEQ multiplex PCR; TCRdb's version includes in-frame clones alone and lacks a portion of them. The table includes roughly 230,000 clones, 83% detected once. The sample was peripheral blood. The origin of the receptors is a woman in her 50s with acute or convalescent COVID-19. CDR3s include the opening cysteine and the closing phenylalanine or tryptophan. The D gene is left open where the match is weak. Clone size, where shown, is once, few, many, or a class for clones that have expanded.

CDR3nt: TGTGCCAGCAGCGGCCAGGGGATACGAGATGAAAAACTGTTTTTT; CDR3aa: CASSGQGIRDEKLFF; d_gene: .; abundance: .; len: 15; v_gene: TRBV5-6; j_gene: TRBJ1-4
CDR3nt: TGTGCCAGCAGTGAGGGACAGGGGAGGGCTAATGAAAAACTGTTTTTT; CDR3aa: CASSEGQGRANEKLFF; d_gene: TRBD1; abundance: many; len: 16; v_gene: TRBV2; j_gene: TRBJ1-4
CDR3nt: TGTGCCAGCAGAATCCTAGCGGGAGTCGAGACCCAGTACTTC; CDR3aa: CASRILAGVETQYF; d_gene: TRBD2; abundance: .; len: 14; v_gene: TRBV7-2; j_gene: TRBJ2-5
CDR3nt: TGCGCCAGCAGCGAACAGGGCTACGAGCAGTACTTC; CDR3aa: CASSEQGYEQYF; d_gene: .; abundance: medium-sized; len: 12; v_gene: TRBV10-2; j_gene: TRBJ2-7
CDR3nt: TGTGCCAGCAGCACCGGACAGGGAAAAGCTTTCTTT; CDR3aa: CASSTGQGKAFF; d_gene: TRBD1; abundance: .; len: 12; v_gene: TRBV11-2; j_gene: TRBJ1-1
CDR3nt: TGTGCCAGCAGCCCTAGCCGGCTAGCTCTAGATACGCAGTATTTT; CDR3aa: CASSPSRLALDTQYF; d_gene: .; abundance: .; len: 15; v_gene: TRBV11-2; j_gene: TRBJ2-3
CDR3nt: TGTGCCAGCAGCTACCAGACAGGGATCGAGCAGTACTTC; CDR3aa: CASSYQTGIEQYF; d_gene: TRBD1; abundance: .; len: 13; v_gene: TRBV5-5; j_gene: TRBJ2-7
CDR3nt: TGTGCCAGCAGCTTAGATCGGGGGACAGGGGATGGCTACACCTTC; CDR3aa: CASSLDRGTGDGYTF; d_gene: TRBD1; abundance: once; len: 15; v_gene: TRBV11-2; j_gene: TRBJ1-2
CDR3nt: TGCAGCGTGTCTAGCGGCACGAACACCGGGGAGCTGTTTTTT; CDR3aa: CSVSSGTNTGELFF; d_gene: TRBD2; abundance: .; len: 14; v_gene: TRBV29-1; j_gene: TRBJ2-2
CDR3nt: TGTGCCAGCAGAGATAGCGGGAGAGAGACCCAGTACTTC; CDR3aa: CASRDSGRETQYF; d_gene: TRBD2; abundance: .; len: 13; v_gene: TRBV11-2; j_gene: TRBJ2-5
CDR3nt: TGTGCCACCAGTCGCGCCGGGAACACCATATATTTT; CDR3aa: CATSRAGNTIYF; d_gene: .; abundance: .; len: 12; v_gene: TRBV12-3/TRBV12-4; j_gene: TRBJ1-3
CDR3nt: TGTGCCAGTAGAGGGGCCAGGCAGGGCAATCAGCCCCAGCATTTT; CDR3aa: CASRGARQGNQPQHF; d_gene: .; abundance: many; len: 15; v_gene: TRBV19; j_gene: TRBJ1-5
CDR3nt: TGCGCCAGCAGCGCCCCTAGTGGATCCGACGTGAACACTGAAGCTTTCTTT; CDR3aa: CASSAPSGSDVNTEAFF; d_gene: .; abundance: .; len: 17; v_gene: TRBV5-1; j_gene: TRBJ1-1
CDR3nt: TGTGCCAGCAACCCCCGGCTAGCGGGAGTAAACAATGAGCAGTTCTTC; CDR3aa: CASNPRLAGVNNEQFF; d_gene: TRBD2; abundance: .; len: 16; v_gene: TRBV5-4; j_gene: TRBJ2-1
CDR3nt: TGTGCCAGCAGCACCCGACAGTCGGATGGCTACACCTTC; CDR3aa: CASSTRQSDGYTF; d_gene: .; abundance: .; len: 13; v_gene: TRBV5-4; j_gene: TRBJ1-2
CDR3nt: TGTGCCAGCAGCTTAGCCGCGGGGTACCAAGAGACCCAGTACTTC; CDR3aa: CASSLAAGYQETQYF; d_gene: .; abundance: .; len: 15; v_gene: TRBV7-9; j_gene: TRBJ2-5
CDR3nt: TGTGCCAGCAGCTTAGCGCGGGGAGCCGGAAACACCATATATTTT; CDR3aa: CASSLARGAGNTIYF; d_gene: .; abundance: .; len: 15; v_gene: TRBV7-2; j_gene: TRBJ1-3
CDR3nt: TGTGCCAGCAGTTTCTCGCAGGGGCCCCAAGAGACCCAGTACTTC; CDR3aa: CASSFSQGPQETQYF; d_gene: .; abundance: .; len: 15; v_gene: TRBV6-2/TRBV6-3; j_gene: TRBJ2-5
CDR3nt: TGTGCCAGCAGCTTAGGGACTAGCGGGGGAGGAGCAGATACGCAGTATTTT; CDR3aa: CASSLGTSGGGADTQYF; d_gene: TRBD2; abundance: .; len: 17; v_gene: TRBV11-2; j_gene: TRBJ2-3
CDR3nt: TGCGCCAGCAGGCCAAACAGGGGTGGCTACACCTTC; CDR3aa: CASRPNRGGYTF; d_gene: TRBD1; abundance: .; len: 12; v_gene: TRBV4-1; j_gene: TRBJ1-2
CDR3nt: TGTGCCTGGAGTCCAGGGGGTTCAACTAATGAAAAACTGTTTTTT; CDR3aa: CAWSPGGSTNEKLFF; d_gene: TRBD1; abundance: .; len: 15; v_gene: TRBV30; j_gene: TRBJ1-4
CDR3nt: TGTGCTAGTGGTCGTTCGGTCGTGCAGCCCCAGCATTTT; CDR3aa: CASGRSVVQPQHF; d_gene: .; abundance: .; len: 13; v_gene: TRBV12-5; j_gene: TRBJ1-5
CDR3nt: TGTGCCAGCAGCTTCGACAACGACTACGAGCAGTACTTC; CDR3aa: CASSFDNDYEQYF; d_gene: .; abundance: .; len: 13; v_gene: TRBV6-5; j_gene: TRBJ2-7
CDR3nt: TGTGCCAGCAGTTACTCCGGACAGGCCGGTGGTGGCTACACCTTC; CDR3aa: CASSYSGQAGGGYTF; d_gene: TRBD1; abundance: .; len: 15; v_gene: TRBV6-5; j_gene: TRBJ1-2
CDR3nt: TGTGCCAGCAGCTTGGAAGGGAGCTCCTATAATTCACCCCTCCACTTT; CDR3aa: CASSLEGSSYNSPLHF; d_gene: .; abundance: .; len: 16; v_gene: TRBV7-2; j_gene: TRBJ1-6
CDR3nt: TGTGCCAGCAGCTTAGCAGGGTTCGACGAGCAGTACTTC; CDR3aa: CASSLAGFDEQYF; d_gene: .; abundance: .; len: 13; v_gene: TRBV11-2; j_gene: TRBJ2-7
CDR3nt: TGTGCCAGCAGTTCCAACCGACAGAGTCCGGGCTACACCTTC; CDR3aa: CASSSNRQSPGYTF; d_gene: .; abundance: .; len: 14; v_gene: TRBV28; j_gene: TRBJ1-2
CDR3nt: TGTGCCAGCAGCCCCGGGGGGACGGGTGAAGCTTTCTTT; CDR3aa: CASSPGGTGEAFF; d_gene: .; abundance: few; len: 13; v_gene: TRBV3-1/TRBV3-2; j_gene: TRBJ1-1
CDR3nt: TGTGCCAGTAGTTCCAACGGGGGGGAGCAGTACTTC; CDR3aa: CASSSNGGEQYF; d_gene: TRBD2; abundance: few; len: 12; v_gene: TRBV19; j_gene: TRBJ2-7
CDR3nt: TGTGCCAGCAGTTTGTTCAGGGGGAGGTACACTGAAGCTTTCTTT; CDR3aa: CASSLFRGRYTEAFF; d_gene: TRBD1; abundance: few; len: 15; v_gene: TRBV28; j_gene: TRBJ1-1
CDR3nt: TGTGCCAGTAGTATCGGACAAAACACCGGGGAGCTGTTTTTT; CDR3aa: CASSIGQNTGELFF; d_gene: .; abundance: .; len: 14; v_gene: TRBV19; j_gene: TRBJ2-2
CDR3nt: TGTGCCCCCCAGGGGGGTGGAGGGGAAAAACTGTTTTTT; CDR3aa: CAPQGGGGEKLFF; d_gene: .; abundance: .; len: 13; v_gene: TRBV21-1; j_gene: TRBJ1-4
CDR3nt: TGTGCCAGCAGTTCACGGCAGGGGATTTCCACTGAAGCTTTCTTT; CDR3aa: CASSSRQGISTEAFF; d_gene: .; abundance: .; len: 15; v_gene: TRBV28; j_gene: TRBJ1-1
CDR3nt: TGTGCCAGCAGCTTGGTGGGCAGTAGAGGCTACACCTTC; CDR3aa: CASSLVGSRGYTF; d_gene: .; abundance: .; len: 13; v_gene: TRBV5-6; j_gene: TRBJ1-2
CDR3nt: TGTGCCAGCGGCACCGGGACAGGAGTCGTCTACGAGCAGTACTTC; CDR3aa: CASGTGTGVVYEQYF; d_gene: TRBD1; abundance: few; len: 15; v_gene: TRBV28; j_gene: TRBJ2-7
CDR3nt: TGTGCCACCAGTGGTAGACAGGGGGCGCGAACTAATGAAAAACTGTTTTTT; CDR3aa: CATSGRQGARTNEKLFF; d_gene: TRBD1; abundance: .; len: 17; v_gene: TRBV24-1; j_gene: TRBJ1-4
CDR3nt: TGTGCCAGCAGCTTAGAAATAGCGGGGGGTGCAGATACGCAGTATTTT; CDR3aa: CASSLEIAGGADTQYF; d_gene: TRBD2; abundance: .; len: 16; v_gene: TRBV7-9; j_gene: TRBJ2-3
CDR3nt: TGTGCCAGCAGCAATTCCTCTTCCTACGAGCAGTACTTC; CDR3aa: CASSNSSSYEQYF; d_gene: .; abundance: .; len: 13; v_gene: TRBV21-1; j_gene: TRBJ2-7
CDR3nt: TGTGCCAGCAGTTTCTACCCACCGGGACAGGCCGATTCACCCCTCCACTTT; CDR3aa: CASSFYPPGQADSPLHF; d_gene: TRBD1; abundance: .; len: 17; v_gene: TRBV28; j_gene: TRBJ1-6
CDR3nt: TGTGCCAGCAGCCCAGGGGTGGCGGGGGGGAGAGGCGAGCAGTACTTC; CDR3aa: CASSPGVAGGRGEQYF; d_gene: TRBD2; abundance: .; len: 16; v_gene: TRBV4-2; j_gene: TRBJ2-7
CDR3nt: TGTGCCAGCAGCCTGACAGGGGGCTCTGGAAACACCATATATTTT; CDR3aa: CASSLTGGSGNTIYF; d_gene: TRBD1; abundance: .; len: 15; v_gene: TRBV28; j_gene: TRBJ1-3
CDR3nt: TGTGCCAGCAGTGATTATGGAGGTCTGGGGGGACGGATCAATCAGCCCCAGCATTTT; CDR3aa: CASSDYGGLGGRINQPQHF; d_gene: .; abundance: .; len: 19; v_gene: TRBV27; j_gene: TRBJ1-5
CDR3nt: TGTGCCAGCAGCTTAGGCAGCGGGGGTGATCGTGAGCAGTTCTTC; CDR3aa: CASSLGSGGDREQFF; d_gene: TRBD2; abundance: .; len: 15; v_gene: TRBV7-2; j_gene: TRBJ2-1
CDR3nt: TGTGCCAGCAGCACGAACGGGGAGACCCAGTACTTC; CDR3aa: CASSTNGETQYF; d_gene: .; abundance: .; len: 12; v_gene: TRBV11-3; j_gene: TRBJ2-5
CDR3nt: TGTGCCAGCAGAAGGGACAGGGGAGGGACCGGGGAGCTGTTTTTT; CDR3aa: CASRRDRGGTGELFF; d_gene: TRBD1; abundance: .; len: 15; v_gene: TRBV7-2; j_gene: TRBJ2-2
CDR3nt: TGTGCCAGCAGCTCTCGGGAGAACGGGGAGCTGTTTTTT; CDR3aa: CASSSRENGELFF; d_gene: .; abundance: few; len: 13; v_gene: TRBV7-8; j_gene: TRBJ2-2
CDR3nt: TGCAGCGTCGACACCGGGACAGGGGACTACAATGAGCAGTTCTTC; CDR3aa: CSVDTGTGDYNEQFF; d_gene: TRBD1; abundance: .; len: 15; v_gene: TRBV29-1; j_gene: TRBJ2-1
CDR3nt: TGTGCCAGCTCACCAGGTGGGCCGGGGATGCAGCCCCAGCATTTT; CDR3aa: CASSPGGPGMQPQHF; d_gene: .; abundance: .; len: 15; v_gene: TRBV18; j_gene: TRBJ1-5